This T cell receptor (beta chain) comes out of a study of T cell responses to AZD1222 COVID-19 vaccine. Study findings and constraints: Among the donors, most were white British and more were female, and clonal diversity was possibly underestimated. The study found Spike-specific TCR breadth and depth rose after two AZD1222 doses. Baseline seropositivity occurred in only a handful of AZD1222 recipients. Vaccine-associated CD4 TCRs spanned spike, dominant at 160-218 and 743-854.

The repertoire was sequenced with immunoSEQ multiplex PCR; TCRdb's copy has only in-frame clones and lacks some. The sample consists of about 96,000 clones, 80% to 90% of them appearing once. The CDR3 has 19 amino acids. CDR1 is SGHVS and CDR2 is FQNEAQ in the germline V gene. Losses at the gene ends were 4 bases for V and 0 bases for J; bases not matched to a gene: 11. As for this clone: Its antigen remains unknown.

This chain uses TRBV7-8 with TRBJ1-4, with 10 bases aligning to TRBD1. Sequences were derived from peripheral blood, sampled on day 0 of AZD1222 vaccination. This TCR came from an adult in good health. This chain's CDR3 is CASSSLPGQGGTTNEKLFF. CDR3 DNA: TGTGCCAGCAGCTCCTTACCTGGACAGGGGGGAACAACTAATGAAAAACTGTTTTTT. The whole variable domain, filled in from reference TRBV7-8 and TRBJ1-4, reads GAGVSQSPRYKVAKRGQDVALRCDPISGHVSLFWYQQALGQGPEFLTYFQNEAQLDKSGLPSDRFFAERPEGSVSTLKIQRTQQEDSAVYLCASSSLPGQGGTTNEKLFFGSGTQLSVL.